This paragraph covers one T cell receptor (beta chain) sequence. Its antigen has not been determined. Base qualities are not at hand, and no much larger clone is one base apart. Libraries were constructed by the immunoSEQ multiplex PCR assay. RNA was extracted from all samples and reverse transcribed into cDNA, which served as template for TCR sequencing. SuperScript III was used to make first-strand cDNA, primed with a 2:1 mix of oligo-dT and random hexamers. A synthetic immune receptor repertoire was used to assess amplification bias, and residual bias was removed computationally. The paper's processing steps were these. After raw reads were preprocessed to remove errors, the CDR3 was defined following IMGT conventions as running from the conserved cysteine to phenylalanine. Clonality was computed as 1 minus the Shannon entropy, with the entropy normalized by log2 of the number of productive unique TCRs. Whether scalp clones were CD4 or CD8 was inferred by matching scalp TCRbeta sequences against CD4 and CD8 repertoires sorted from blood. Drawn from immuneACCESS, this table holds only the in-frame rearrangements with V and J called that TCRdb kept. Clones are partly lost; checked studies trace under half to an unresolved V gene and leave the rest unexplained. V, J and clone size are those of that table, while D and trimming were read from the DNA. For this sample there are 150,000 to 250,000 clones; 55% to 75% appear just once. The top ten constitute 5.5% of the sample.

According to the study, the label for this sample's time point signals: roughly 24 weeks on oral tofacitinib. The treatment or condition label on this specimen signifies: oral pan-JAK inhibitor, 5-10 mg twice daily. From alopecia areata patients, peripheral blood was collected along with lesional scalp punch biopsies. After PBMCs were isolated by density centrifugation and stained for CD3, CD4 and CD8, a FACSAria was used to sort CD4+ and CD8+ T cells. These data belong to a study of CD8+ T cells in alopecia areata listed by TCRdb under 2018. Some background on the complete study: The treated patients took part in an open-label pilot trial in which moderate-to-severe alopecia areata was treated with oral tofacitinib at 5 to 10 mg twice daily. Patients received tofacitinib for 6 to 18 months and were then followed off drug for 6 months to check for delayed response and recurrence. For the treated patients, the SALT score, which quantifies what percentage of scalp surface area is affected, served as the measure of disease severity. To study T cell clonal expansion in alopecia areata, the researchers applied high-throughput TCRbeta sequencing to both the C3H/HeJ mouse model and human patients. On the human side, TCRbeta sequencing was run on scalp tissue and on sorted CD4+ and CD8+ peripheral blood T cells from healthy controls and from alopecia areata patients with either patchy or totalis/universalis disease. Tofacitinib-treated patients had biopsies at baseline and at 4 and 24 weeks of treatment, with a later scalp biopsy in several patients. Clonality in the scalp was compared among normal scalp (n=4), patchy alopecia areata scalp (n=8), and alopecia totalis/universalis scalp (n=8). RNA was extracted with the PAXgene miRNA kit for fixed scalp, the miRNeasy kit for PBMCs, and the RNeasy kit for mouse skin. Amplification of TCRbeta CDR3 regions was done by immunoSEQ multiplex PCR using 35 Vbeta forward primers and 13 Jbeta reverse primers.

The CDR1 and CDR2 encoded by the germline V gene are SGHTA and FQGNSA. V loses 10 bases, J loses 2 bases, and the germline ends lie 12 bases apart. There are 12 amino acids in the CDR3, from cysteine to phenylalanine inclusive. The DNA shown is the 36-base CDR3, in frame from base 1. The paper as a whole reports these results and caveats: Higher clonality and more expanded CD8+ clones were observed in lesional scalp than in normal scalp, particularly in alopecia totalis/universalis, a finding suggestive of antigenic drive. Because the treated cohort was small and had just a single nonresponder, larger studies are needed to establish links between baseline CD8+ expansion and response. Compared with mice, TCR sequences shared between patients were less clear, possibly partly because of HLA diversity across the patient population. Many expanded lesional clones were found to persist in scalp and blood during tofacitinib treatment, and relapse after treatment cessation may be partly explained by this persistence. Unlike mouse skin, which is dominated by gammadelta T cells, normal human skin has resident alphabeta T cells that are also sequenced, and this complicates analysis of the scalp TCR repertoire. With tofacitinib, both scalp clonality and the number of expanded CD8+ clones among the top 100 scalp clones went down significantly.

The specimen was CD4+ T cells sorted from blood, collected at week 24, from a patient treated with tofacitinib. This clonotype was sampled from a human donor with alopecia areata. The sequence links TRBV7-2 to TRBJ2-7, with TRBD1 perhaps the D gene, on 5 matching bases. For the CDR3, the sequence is CATSTATYEQYF. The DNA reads TGTGCCACTTCGACAGCGACCTACGAGCAGTACTTC.